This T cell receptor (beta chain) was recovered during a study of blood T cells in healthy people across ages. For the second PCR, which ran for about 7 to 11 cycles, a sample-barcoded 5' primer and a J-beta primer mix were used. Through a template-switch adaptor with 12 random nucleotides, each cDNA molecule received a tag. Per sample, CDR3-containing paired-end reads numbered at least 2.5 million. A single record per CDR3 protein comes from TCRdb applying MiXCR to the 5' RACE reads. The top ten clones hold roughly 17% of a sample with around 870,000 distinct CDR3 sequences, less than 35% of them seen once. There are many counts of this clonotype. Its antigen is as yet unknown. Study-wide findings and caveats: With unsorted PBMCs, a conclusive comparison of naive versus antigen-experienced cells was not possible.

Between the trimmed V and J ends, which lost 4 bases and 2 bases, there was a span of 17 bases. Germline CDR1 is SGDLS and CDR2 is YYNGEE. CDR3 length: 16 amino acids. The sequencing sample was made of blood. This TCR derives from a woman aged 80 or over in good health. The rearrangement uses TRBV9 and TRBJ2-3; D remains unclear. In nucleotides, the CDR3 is TGTGCCAGCAGCTCCCAAGGCGGCAGATCCACAGATACGCAGTATTTT. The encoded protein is CASSSQGGRSTDTQYF.